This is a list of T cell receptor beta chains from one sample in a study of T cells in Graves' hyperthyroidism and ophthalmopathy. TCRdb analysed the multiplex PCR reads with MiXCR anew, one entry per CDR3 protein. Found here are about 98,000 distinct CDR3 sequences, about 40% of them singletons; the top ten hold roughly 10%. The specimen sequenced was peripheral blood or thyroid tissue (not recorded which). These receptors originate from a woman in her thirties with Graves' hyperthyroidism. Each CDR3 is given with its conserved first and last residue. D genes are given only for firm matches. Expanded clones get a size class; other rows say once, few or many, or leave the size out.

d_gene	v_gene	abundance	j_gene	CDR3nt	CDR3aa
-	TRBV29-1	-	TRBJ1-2	TGCAGCTTAGAACAGGAGTTAGACTATGGCTACACCTTC	CSLEQELDYGYTF
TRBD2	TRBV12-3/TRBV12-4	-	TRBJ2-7	TGTGCCGCTACTCCCCGGGACAATTCGGGACTAGCGGGACCATCGGGCTCCTACGAGCAGTACTTC	CAATPRDNSGLAGPSGSYEQYF
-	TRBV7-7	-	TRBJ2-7	TGTGCTAGCAGCCCAGGGACCTCCTACGAGCAGTACTTC	CASSPGTSYEQYF
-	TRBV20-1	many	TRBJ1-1	TGCAGTGCTAGAGATCGCCGGACAGCCGGGGCGAACACTGAAGCTTTCTTT	CSARDRRTAGANTEAFF
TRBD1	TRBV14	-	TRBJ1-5	TGTGCCAGCAGCCCGGGACAGGGGAGAAGGAGCAATCAGCCCCAGCATTTT	CASSPGQGRRSNQPQHF
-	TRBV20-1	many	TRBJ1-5	TGCAGTGCTAGATCGGGCGGGGATCAGCCCCAGCATTTT	CSARSGGDQPQHF
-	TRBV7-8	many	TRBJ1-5	TGTGCCAGCAGCTTAGCCGGGGGACCCGATCAGCCCCAGCATTTT	CASSLAGGPDQPQHF
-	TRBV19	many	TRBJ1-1	TGTGCCAGTAGTATTATCGCAGGGCCCGGTAAGGAAGCTTTCTTT	CASSIIAGPGKEAFF
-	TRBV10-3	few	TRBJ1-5	TGTGCCGTGAGTGGGGGCCAGGGCAATCAGCCCCAGCATTTT	CAVSGGQGNQPQHF
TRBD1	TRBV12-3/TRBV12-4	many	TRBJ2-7	TGTGCCAGCAGTTTTTTGTCAGGGGGAGCCTACGAGCAGTACTTC	CASSFLSGGAYEQYF
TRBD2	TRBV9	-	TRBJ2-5	TGTGCCAGCAGCCCTCGCCTAGCGGGAGAGACCCAGTACTTC	CASSPRLAGETQYF
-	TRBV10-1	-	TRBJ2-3	TGCGCCAGCAGTGAGCTGAGAGGCACAGATACGCAGTATTTT	CASSELRGTDTQYF
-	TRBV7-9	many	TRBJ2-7	TGTGCCAGCAGCCCCCCAGTAGGGACCACTACCTACGAGCAGTACTTC	CASSPPVGTTTYEQYF
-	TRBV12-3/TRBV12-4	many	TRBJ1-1	TGTGCCAGCAGGCCAGGGGAAAGGGCTGAAGCTTTCTTT	CASRPGERAEAFF
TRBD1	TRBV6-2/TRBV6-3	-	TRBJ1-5	TGTGCCAGCAGTTTTCTTCCGGGACAGGGGAGAAGGAGCAATCAGCCCCAGCATTTT	CASSFLPGQGRRSNQPQHF
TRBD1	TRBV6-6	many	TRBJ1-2	TGTGCCAGCCGTTACAGGGGGGACCCTAACTATGGCTACACCTTC	CASRYRGDPNYGYTF
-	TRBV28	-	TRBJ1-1	TGTGCCAGCAGTTTCCAGACAGTCAACACTGAAGCTCTCTTT	CASSFQTVNTEALF
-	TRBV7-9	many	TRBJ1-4	TGTGCCAGCAGCTTGCGGGTCTCAGGGAAACTGTTTTTT	CASSLRVSGKLFF
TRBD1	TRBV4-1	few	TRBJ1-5	TGCGCCAGCAGCCAAGAAGGTTCAGGGGGATATAGCAATCAGCCCCAGCATTTT	CASSQEGSGGYSNQPQHF
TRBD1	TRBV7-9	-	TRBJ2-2	TGTGCCAGCAGCCCCCCCCCGGGACAGAAAACCGGGGAGCTGGTTTTT	CASSPPPGQKTGELVF
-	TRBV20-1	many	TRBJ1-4	TGCAGTGCTAGAGTCTTAGGGAATGAAAAACTGTTTTTT	CSARVLGNEKLFF
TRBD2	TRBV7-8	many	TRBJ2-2	TGTGCCAGCAGAGGACTAGCGGGAACTTTCACCGGGGAGCTGTTTTTT	CASRGLAGTFTGELFF
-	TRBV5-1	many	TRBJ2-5	TGCGCCAGCAGCAGGGGACTCGACCAAGAGACCCAGTACTTC	CASSRGLDQETQYF
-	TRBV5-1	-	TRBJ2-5	TGCGCCCGCAGATATTTCCCCGTACTAGTTTCAGAGACCCAGTACTTT	CARRYFPVLVSETQYF
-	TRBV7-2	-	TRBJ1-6	TGTGCCAGCAGCTTTACAGGGAGTTCACCCCTCCACTTT	CASSFTGSSPLHF
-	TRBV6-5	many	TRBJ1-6	TGTGCCAGCAGCAGCAATACAGGGATCTATAATTCACCCCTCCACTTT	CASSSNTGIYNSPLHF
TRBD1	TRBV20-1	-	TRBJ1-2	TGCAGTGCCACAACACAGGGGCCTAACTATGGCTACACCTTC	CSATTQGPNYGYTF